This entry features one T cell receptor beta chain sequence. Amplification used 60 Vbeta primers and 13 Jbeta primers. The data were produced by immunoSEQ multiplex PCR, yet TCRdb's version contains in-frame clones alone and is incomplete. This table holds 190,000 or so clones. This sample stems from a study of cytomegalovirus exposure and HLA in healthy donors. Germline V gene sequence: CDR1 SGDLS, CDR2 YYNGEE. V lost 2 bases and J lost 1, with 6 bases in between. The CDR3 sequence is 13 residues long. Sequencing was done on a sample of PBMCs. The clonotype was recovered from a boy younger than 18 in good health and CMV-seronegative. The chain uses TRBV9 and TRBJ1-1; no clear D gene. This chain's CDR3 is CASSVARNTEAFF. Written as DNA, the CDR3 is TGTGCCAGCAGCGTCGCCAGGAACACTGAAGCTTTCTTT.